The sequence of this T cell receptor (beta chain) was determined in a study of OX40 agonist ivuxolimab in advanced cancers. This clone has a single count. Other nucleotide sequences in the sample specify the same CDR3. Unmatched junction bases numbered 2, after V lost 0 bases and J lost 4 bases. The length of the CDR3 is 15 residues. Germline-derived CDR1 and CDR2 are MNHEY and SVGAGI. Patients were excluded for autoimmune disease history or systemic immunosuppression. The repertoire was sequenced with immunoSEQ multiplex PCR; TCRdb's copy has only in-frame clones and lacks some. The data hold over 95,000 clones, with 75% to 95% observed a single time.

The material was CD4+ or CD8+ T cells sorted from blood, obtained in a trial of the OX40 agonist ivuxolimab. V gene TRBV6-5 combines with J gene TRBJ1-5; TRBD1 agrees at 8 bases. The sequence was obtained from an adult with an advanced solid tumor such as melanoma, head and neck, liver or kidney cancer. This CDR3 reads CASSYSGQGNQPQHF. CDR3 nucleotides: TGTGCCAGCAGTTACTCAGGACAGGGAAATCAGCCCCAGCATTTT.